This T cell receptor (beta chain) appears in the sequencing data of a study of blood T cell repertoires in COVID-19. About the study: Acute and convalescent COVID-19 samples came from the United States, Italy and Spain. PBMCs, B-cell-depleted T cells, or T cells were the source of the cDNA or gDNA that made up the material.

It was during active infection that Seattle patients were enrolled and then longitudinally followed. Original methodology: Amplification of reference gene primers provided the estimated nucleated cell counts. The assay was immunoSEQ multiplex PCR, and TCRdb's table has in-frame clones only and misses some. The V and J calls and the clone size are those of that table, but D and trimming were determined from the DNA. The sample lists a few hundred thousand clones, approximately 90% occurring once. Germline CDR1 LNHDA, CDR2 SQIVND (reference sequence). The junction had 8 bases not matched to a gene; V was cut back by 1 base and J by 8 bases. The CDR3 extends over 16 amino acids.

Sequencing used peripheral blood. The sequence was obtained from a man younger than 35 with COVID-19, enrolled during active disease. V usage is TRBV19 and J usage is TRBJ1-4, with TRBD1 matching over 9 bases. This chain's CDR3 is CASSIATGQGGEKLFF. The CDR3, as DNA: TGTGCCAGTAGTATAGCTACGGGACAGGGAGGAGAAAAACTGTTTTTT.